The 22 T cell receptor beta chains given below trace back to one sample, sequenced in a study of T-cell memory formation after mild COVID-19. TCRdb analysed the 5' RACE reads with MiXCR anew, one entry per CDR3 protein. The table has a few hundred thousand distinct CDR3 sequences, approximately 25% seen once. The sequencing sample was made of PBMCs or a T cell subset sorted from them (not recorded which). These TCRs come from an adult woman who had mild COVID-19 (a few samples of this study predate the infection). Cell type and time point are not known.

This clonotype was seen a handful of times. V and J are TRBV11-2 and TRBJ2-1; D might be TRBD1 or TRBD2, each matching 5 bases. Germline V gene lookup returns CDR1 SGHAT and CDR2 FQNNGV. The ends were cut back, 0 bases at V and 3 bases at J, with 6 bases in the middle. CDR3 length: 14 amino acids. The CDR3 DNA reads as TGTGCCAGCAGCTTAGAGGGGGTCTACAATGAGCAGTTCTTC. Its translation: CASSLEGVYNEQFF. The full variable domain, with the rest looked up from reference TRBV11-2 and TRBJ2-1, is EAGVAQSPRYKIIEKRQSVAFWCNPISGHATLYWYQQILGQGPKLLIQFQNNGVVDDSQLPKDRFSAERLKGVDSTLKIQPAKLEDSAVYLCASSLEGVYNEQFFGPGTRLTVL.

The J gene is TRBJ1-2, the V gene TRBV10-3; the match to TRBD1 covers 10 bases. The CDR3 contains 15 residues. The ends lost 7 bases at V and 7 bases at J; junction bases unmatched: 12. Germline loops: CDR1 ENHRY, CDR2 SYGVKD. The CDR3 region is CAITPGTGDRRGYTF. The CDR3 nucleotides read TGTGCCATCACCCCGGGGACAGGGGATCGGCGTGGCTACACCTTC.

The chain carries TRBV6-5 and TRBJ2-1; D not resolved. V was clipped by 2 bases and J by 9 bases, with 5 bases between them. The CDR3 has 11 amino acids. Germline lookup yields CDR1 MNHEY and CDR2 SVGAGI. The CDR3 coding sequence is TGTGCCAGCAGTTACGGGGTTGAGCAGTTCTTC. Amino acid sequence: CASSYGVEQFF.

Only one count was recorded for this clonotype. This chain joins TRBV29-1 and TRBJ2-5; tentatively, D is TRBD2 (5 bases). The germline gives CDR1 SQVTM, CDR2 ANQGSEA. V was shortened by 0 bases and J by 5 bases, with 19 bases between the two germline ends. The CDR3 spans 16 residues. CDR3 bases: TGCAGCGTTGAAGATATTGGACTCCTACCCGGGGAGACCCAGTACTTC. It translates to CSVEDIGLLPGETQYF.

This clonotype has more than one count but fewer than ten. The chain is built from TRBV12-3 or TRBV12-4 and TRBJ1-1; D ambiguous. V dropped 6 bases and J dropped 1 base, with 12 bases sitting between them. The CDR3 runs 14 residues. The DNA for the CDR3 is TGTGCCAGCAGACATCTCTCGGGGAACACTGAAGCTTTCTTT. It specifies CASRHLSGNTEAFF.

This chain connects TRBV2 to TRBJ1-3, with D unresolved. V was clipped by 6 bases and J by 2 bases, with 11 bases between them. Germline CDR1 and CDR2: SNHLY and FYNNEI. This CDR3 contains 14 residues. CDR3: CASSSHETGNTIYF. The DNA of the CDR3 is TGTGCCAGCAGCTCACACGAAACTGGAAACACCATATATTTT. Supplemented by reference TRBV2 and TRBJ1-3, the full variable domain reads EPEVTQTPSHQVTQMGQEVILRCVPISNHLYFYWYRQILGQKVEFLVSFYNNEISEKSEIFDDQFSVERPDGSNFTLKIRSTKLEDSAMYFCASSSHETGNTIYFGEGSWLTVV.

This clonotype was seen a handful of times. The genes are TRBV20-1 and TRBJ2-1, with TRBD1 identical over 7 bases. This CDR3 comprises 12 residues. Germline trimming cut 3 bases from V and 8 bases from J; bases unmatched to any gene: 4. The germline gives CDR1 DFQATT, CDR2 SNEGSKA (reference sequence). CDR3 bases: TGCAGTGCTAGGAGACAGGGCTATGAGCAGTTCTTC. It is translated as CSARRQGYEQFF.

The chain uses TRBV7-9 and TRBJ1-1, with D hard to call. The CDR3 totals 17 residues. V was pared by 1 base and J by 6 bases, with 21 bases between. Germline V gene data show CDR1 as SEHNR and CDR2 as FQNEAQ (reference sequence). The CDR3 here is CASSLVDRLSSLAEAFF. CDR3 nucleotides: TGTGCCAGCAGCTTAGTGGATCGATTAAGTTCCTTAGCTGAAGCTTTCTTT.

This clonotype occurred many times. The CDR3 DNA reads TGTGCCAGTAAATCTAGCGGAAGCTCCTACAATGAGCAGTTCTTC. It specifies CASKSSGSSYNEQFF. The J gene is TRBJ2-1, the V gene TRBV24-1, with TRBD2 identical over 7 bases. CDR1 and CDR2 (germline): KGHDR, SFDVKD. V shed 11 bases, J shed 0 bases, and the junction held 9 bases outside the gene matches. The CDR3 runs to 15 residues.

The chain is built from TRBV3-1 and TRBJ1-1; D unclear. CDR1 is LGHDT and CDR2 is YNNKEL in the germline V gene (reference sequence). With 1 base removed from V and 5 bases from J, the gap between germline ends came to 8 bases. This CDR3 is built from 13 residues. In DNA, the CDR3 is TGTGCCAGCAGCCAAGCGGCTCTGACTGAAGCTTTCTTT. Its protein product is CASSQAALTEAFF.

V is TRBV18 and J is TRBJ1-4; tentative D call: TRBD1 (6 bases). Trimming stripped 5 bases from V and 5 bases from J, with 6 bases between. In germline, CDR1 is KGHSH, CDR2 LQKENI. The CDR3 loop spans 12 amino acids. CDR3 loop: CASSRGNEKLFF. In DNA form, the CDR3 reads TGTGCCAGCTCAAGGGGGAATGAAAAACTGTTTTTT.

The gene calls are TRBV19 and TRBJ1-1; D is ambiguous. V was trimmed by 5 bases and J by 3 bases, leaving 10 bases between them. CDR1 LNHDA and CDR2 SQIVND come from the germline V gene (reference sequence). This CDR3 is built from 13 residues. CDR3: CASSFLTHTEAFF. DNA of the CDR3: TGTGCCAGTAGTTTCCTTACCCACACTGAAGCTTTCTTT.

The chain has TRBV5-1 and TRBJ2-3; TRBD1 matches at 8 bases. With V trimmed by 4 bases and J by 3 bases, 7 bases remained unmatched. This CDR3 comprises 15 residues. The germline gives CDR1 SGHRS, CDR2 YFSETQ. CDR3 in amino acids: CASSQTGVGTDTQYF. The CDR3 DNA follows: TGCGCCAGCAGCCAGACAGGGGTCGGTACAGATACGCAGTATTTT.

This chain joins TRBV5-1 and TRBJ1-2, with D maybe TRBD1 (5 bases). Per the germline V gene, CDR1 is SGHRS and CDR2 is YFSETQ. The CDR3 sequence is 15 residues long. With 0 bases removed from V and 7 bases from J, the gap between germline ends came to 16 bases. CDR3 in DNA: TGCGCCAGCAGCTTGGCCGCGGGGCAGGGCAGTGGCTACACCTTC. It is translated as CASSLAAGQGSGYTF.

The chain's CDR3 is CASSIVGEQYF. The DNA for the CDR3 is TGTGCCAGCAGCATCGTCGGAGAGCAGTACTTC. The rearrangement joins TRBV7-8 to TRBJ2-7; no firm D call. This CDR3 contains 11 residues. V gave up 5 bases and J gave up 7 bases, with 9 bases separating them. Germline assignment: CDR1 SGHVS and CDR2 FQNEAQ. The whole variable domain, remainder taken from reference TRBV7-8 and TRBJ2-7, is GAGVSQSPRYKVAKRGQDVALRCDPISGHVSLFWYQQALGQGPEFLTYFQNEAQLDKSGLPSDRFFAERPEGSVSTLKIQRTQQEDSAVYLCASSIVGEQYFGPGTRLTVT.

This clonotype was seen repeatedly, ten times or more. The chain has TRBV7-9 and TRBJ2-3; perhaps TRBD2 as D (5 bases). Germline assignment: CDR1 SEHNR and CDR2 FQNEAQ (reference sequence). This CDR3 region has 14 residues. The V end was cut by 7 bases, the J end by 6 bases, with 17 bases between. The CDR3 is CASIEHTSRDTQYF. The CDR3 DNA reads as TGTGCCAGCATCGAACATACTAGTCGCGATACGCAGTATTTT.

This clonotype was seen a handful of times. The chain couples TRBV12-3 or TRBV12-4 to TRBJ2-3, with 8 nucleotides matching TRBD1. There are 15 residues in the CDR3. V gave up 3 bases and J gave up 3 bases; unmatched junction bases: 5. The CDR3 here is CASSFPGQVTDTQYF. CDR3 DNA: TGTGCCAGCAGTTTTCCGGGACAGGTGACAGATACGCAGTATTTT.

The chain couples TRBV18 to TRBJ1-5, with D perhaps matching TRBD1 (5 bases). The V end lost 3 bases, the J end lost 2 bases, and 14 bases lay between the germline ends. This CDR3 is 16 amino acids long. Germline loops: CDR1 KGHSH, CDR2 LQKENI. The CDR3 DNA follows: TGTGCCAGCTCACCCATCCAGGGCAGGGGCAATCAGCCCCAGCATTTT. Translating it yields CASSPIQGRGNQPQHF.

This chain links TRBV20-1 with TRBJ2-3; D is unclear. Germline CDR1 and CDR2: DFQATT and SNEGSKA (reference sequence). The CDR3 sequence is 14 residues long. V lost 3 bases and J 6 bases, leaving 16 bases between the germline ends. DNA of the CDR3: TGCAGTGCTAGGGTGTTTTCTCCAGCGGATACGCAGTATTTT. Its translation: CSARVFSPADTQYF.

The chain uses TRBV7-2 and TRBJ2-3, with TRBD2 identical over 13 bases. V dropped 5 bases and J dropped 3; count of bases not matched to a gene: 8. This CDR3 comprises 17 residues. Germline CDR1 and CDR2: SGHTA and FQGNSA. The CDR3 bases are TGTGCCAGCAGCGCAAAGACTAGCGGGAGGTCGACAGATACGCAGTATTTT. This encodes CASSAKTSGRSTDTQYF.

The V and J genes are TRBV6-2 or TRBV6-3 and TRBJ2-7; 8 bases match TRBD1. This CDR3 contains 15 residues. The germline V gene encodes CDR1 MNHEY and CDR2 SVGEGT. V shed 5 bases, J shed 9 bases, and the junction held 15 bases outside the gene matches. The CDR3 sequence: CASSPAGSRGRGQYF. CDR3 bases: TGTGCCAGCAGTCCAGCAGGAAGCAGGGGGCGCGGGCAGTACTTC.

This clonotype was seen more than once but under ten times. The CDR3 spells CASSQPGTSKNIQYF. The CDR3 DNA reads as TGTGCCAGCAGCCAACCTGGGACTAGTAAAAACATTCAGTACTTC. This chain connects TRBV3-1 to TRBJ2-4; 8 nucleotides align to TRBD2. V lost 2 bases and J lost 4; bases outside the gene matches: 4. The CDR3 contains 15 residues. Germline CDR1 is LGHDT and CDR2 is YNNKEL (reference sequence).